Listed below are T cell receptor beta chains from one sample, sequenced in a study of OX40 agonist ivuxolimab in advanced cancers. Profiled with immunoSEQ multiplex PCR; TCRdb holds only in-frame clones, not every one. The sample carries about 63,000 clones, over 80% recorded once. The specimen comprised CD4+ or CD8+ T cells sorted from blood, sampled in a trial of the OX40 agonist ivuxolimab. Source of these receptors: an adult with an advanced solid tumor such as melanoma, head and neck, liver or kidney cancer. Both conserved end residues are part of each CDR3. D genes are given only for firm matches. Expanded clones are given a class, and other clones once, few, many or no size at all.

TRBV19	-	-	TRBJ1-1	CASSIWDTEAFF	TGTGCCAGTAGTATATGGGACACTGAAGCTTTCTTT
TRBV5-6	-	TRBD1	TRBJ1-2	CASITAGGSPSVGYTF	TGTGCCAGCATCACTGCAGGGGGCTCCCCATCGGTCGGCTACACCTTC
TRBV6-6	-	TRBD2	TRBJ2-3	CASSYSLAGRGDTQYF	TGTGCCAGCAGTTATTCTCTAGCGGGCCGGGGAGATACGCAGTATTTT
TRBV19	-	-	TRBJ2-3	CASRGLLGGADTQYF	TGTGCCAGTAGGGGGTTACTTGGGGGCGCAGATACGCAGTATTTT
TRBV5-4	-	TRBD1	TRBJ2-3	CASSFPQGVTDTQYF	TGTGCCAGCAGCTTTCCACAGGGGGTAACAGATACGCAGTATTTT
TRBV27	-	-	TRBJ2-7	CASSFLEGNEQYF	TGTGCCAGCAGTTTCCTTGAGGGAAACGAGCAGTACTTC
TRBV12-5	-	TRBD2	TRBJ2-1	CAGGGDRYNEQFF	TGTGCTGGGGGGGGAGATCGCTACAATGAGCAGTTCTTC
TRBV9	-	TRBD1	TRBJ1-2	CASSVETGPNYGYTF	TGTGCCAGCAGCGTAGAGACAGGGCCCAACTATGGCTACACCTTC
TRBV5-6	-	-	TRBJ2-1	CASSFYRELGYNEQFF	TGTGCCAGCAGCTTTTACAGGGAACTCGGATACAATGAGCAGTTCTTC
TRBV4-1	-	-	TRBJ2-7	CASSQAVSGGGSEQYF	TGCGCCAGCAGCCAAGCAGTGTCAGGGGGCGGGAGCGAGCAGTACTTC
TRBV2	once	-	TRBJ2-5	CASSDGFTETQYF	TGTGCCAGCAGTGATGGGTTCACGGAGACCCAGTACTTC
TRBV6-1	-	TRBD1	TRBJ1-4	CASSGYQRTGNEKLFF	TGTGCCAGCAGTGGGTACCAAAGGACAGGCAATGAAAAACTGTTTTTT
TRBV13	-	TRBD1	TRBJ2-5	CASSPTPSPGTDTETQYF	TGTGCCAGCAGCCCTACCCCAAGCCCCGGGACAGATACAGAGACCCAGTACTTC
TRBV27	-	-	TRBJ2-1	CASSTSGTPYNEQFF	TGTGCCAGCTCAACTTCCGGGACTCCCTACAATGAGCAGTTCTTC
TRBV7-2	-	-	TRBJ2-7	CASSLAGGSGNSYEQYF	TGTGCCAGCAGCTTAGCTGGAGGGAGCGGCAACTCCTACGAGCAGTACTTC
TRBV28	-	TRBD2	TRBJ2-5	CASLPGLAGDNQETQYF	TGTGCCAGCTTGCCGGGACTAGCGGGGGATAATCAAGAGACCCAGTACTTC
TRBV19	once	TRBD2	TRBJ2-7	CASSIELAGDDEQYF	TGTGCCAGTAGTATAGAGCTAGCGGGAGACGACGAGCAGTACTTC
TRBV30	once	-	TRBJ2-7	CAWSGEQWYF	TGTGCCTGGAGTGGGGAACAGTGGTACTTC
TRBV27	-	-	TRBJ2-7	CASSSSVGVVVYEQYF	TGTGCCAGCAGTTCATCCGTGGGGGTAGTTGTATACGAGCAGTACTTC
TRBV27	-	TRBD1	TRBJ2-6	CASSFFRGRGFFGANVLTF	TGTGCCAGCAGTTTCTTCAGGGGGCGCGGGTTCTTTGGGGCCAACGTCCTGACTTTC
TRBV19	-	-	TRBJ2-1	CASSIGPNEQFF	TGTGCCAGTAGTATAGGACCCAATGAGCAGTTCTTC
TRBV2	-	-	TRBJ2-3	CASGTGYSTDTQYF	TGTGCCAGCGGGACGGGGTATAGCACAGATACGCAGTATTTT
TRBV14	-	-	TRBJ1-2	CASSQVDRGLDGYTF	TGTGCCAGCAGCCAGGTCGACAGAGGGTTAGATGGCTACACCTTC
TRBV11-2	-	TRBD2	TRBJ2-3	CASSLGTAGGLVDTQYF	TGTGCCAGCAGCTTAGGTACCGCGGGAGGGCTCGTTGATACGCAGTATTTT
TRBV6-5	-	TRBD2	TRBJ2-7	CASSPLGGGSYEQYF	TGTGCCAGCAGCCCCCTCGGGGGGGGGTCATACGAGCAGTACTTC
TRBV27	-	-	TRBJ1-5	CASSSWGDSQHF	TGTGCCAGCAGTTCCTGGGGAGACTCGCAGCATTTT
TRBV27	-	-	TRBJ1-6	CASSWDRNNSPLHF	TGTGCCAGCAGTTGGGACCGAAATAATTCACCCCTCCACTTT
TRBV7-2	-	TRBD1	TRBJ2-7	CASGPSDRFYEQYF	TGTGCCAGCGGCCCTTCGGACAGGTTCTACGAGCAGTACTTC
TRBV5-6	-	-	TRBJ1-1	CASSFTVVATEAFF	TGTGCCAGCAGCTTCACAGTTGTAGCCACTGAAGCTTTCTTT
TRBV18	few	-	TRBJ2-1	CASSPLEEQFF	TGTGCCAGCTCACCACTAGAGGAGCAGTTCTTC
TRBV5-4	-	TRBD1	TRBJ2-1	CASSLVFGDSAHQFF	TGTGCCAGCAGCTTGGTGTTTGGGGACAGTGCCCATCAGTTCTTC
TRBV5-1	-	-	TRBJ2-7	CASSLAWGSYEQYF	TGCGCCAGCAGCTTGGCATGGGGCAGTTACGAGCAGTACTTC
TRBV27	-	-	TRBJ1-1	CASSLVGGAVAFF	TGTGCCAGCAGTTTAGTCGGGGGGGCCGTAGCTTTCTTT
TRBV30	-	TRBD2	TRBJ2-1	CAWSQPSGRNEQFF	TGTGCCTGGAGTCAACCTAGCGGGAGGAATGAGCAGTTCTTC
TRBV7-2	-	TRBD2	TRBJ2-5	CASSLVGLAGGTQETQYF	TGTGCCAGCAGCTTAGTTGGACTAGCGGGGGGGACCCAAGAGACCCAGTACTTC
TRBV9	-	TRBD2	TRBJ2-1	CASSPLAGRVYNEQFF	TGTGCCAGCAGCCCTCTAGCGGGGAGGGTCTACAATGAGCAGTTCTTC
TRBV9	-	-	TRBJ2-1	CASAPQGNEQFF	TGTGCCAGCGCGCCCCAGGGCAATGAGCAGTTCTTC
TRBV7-9	-	-	TRBJ2-2	CASSFPRELFF	TGTGCCAGCAGCTTCCCTCGGGAGCTGTTTTTT
TRBV10-3	-	-	TRBJ2-1	CAIWEGGNEQFF	TGTGCCATCTGGGAGGGGGGGAATGAGCAGTTCTTC